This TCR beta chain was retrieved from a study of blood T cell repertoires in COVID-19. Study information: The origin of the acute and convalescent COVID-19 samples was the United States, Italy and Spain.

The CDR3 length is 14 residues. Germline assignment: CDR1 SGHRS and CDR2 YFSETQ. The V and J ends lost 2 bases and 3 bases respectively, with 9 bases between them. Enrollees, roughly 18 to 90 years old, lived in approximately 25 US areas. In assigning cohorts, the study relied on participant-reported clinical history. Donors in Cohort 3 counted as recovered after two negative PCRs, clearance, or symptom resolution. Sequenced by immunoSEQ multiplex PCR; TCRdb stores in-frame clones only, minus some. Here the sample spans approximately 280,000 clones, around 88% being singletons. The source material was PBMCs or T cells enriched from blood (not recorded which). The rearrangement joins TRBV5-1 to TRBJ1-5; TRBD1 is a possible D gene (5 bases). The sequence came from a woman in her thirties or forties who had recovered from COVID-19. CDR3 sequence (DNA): TGCGCCAGCAGCTTAGGGGATGACAATCAGCCCCAGCATTTT. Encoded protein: CASSLGDDNQPQHF.